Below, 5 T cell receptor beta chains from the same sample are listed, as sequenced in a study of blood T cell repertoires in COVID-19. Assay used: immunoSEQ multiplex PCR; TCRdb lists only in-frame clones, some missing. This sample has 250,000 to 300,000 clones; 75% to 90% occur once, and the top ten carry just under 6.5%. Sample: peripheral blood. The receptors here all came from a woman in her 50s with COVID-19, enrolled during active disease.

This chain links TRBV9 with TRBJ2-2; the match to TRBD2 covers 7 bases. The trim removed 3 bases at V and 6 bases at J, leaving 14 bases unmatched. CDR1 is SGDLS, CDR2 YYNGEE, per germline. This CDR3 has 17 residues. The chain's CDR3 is CASSAGGSGSVSGELFF. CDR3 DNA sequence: TGTGCCAGCAGCGCCGGGGGTAGCGGGTCCGTTTCCGGGGAGCTGTTTTTT.

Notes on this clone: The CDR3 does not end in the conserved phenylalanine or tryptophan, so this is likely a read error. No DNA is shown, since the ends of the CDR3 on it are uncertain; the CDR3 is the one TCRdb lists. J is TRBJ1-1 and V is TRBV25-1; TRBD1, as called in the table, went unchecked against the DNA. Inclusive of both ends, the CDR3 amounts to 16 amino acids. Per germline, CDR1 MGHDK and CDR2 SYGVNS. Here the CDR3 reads CASSEPPRSTGTYRGR.

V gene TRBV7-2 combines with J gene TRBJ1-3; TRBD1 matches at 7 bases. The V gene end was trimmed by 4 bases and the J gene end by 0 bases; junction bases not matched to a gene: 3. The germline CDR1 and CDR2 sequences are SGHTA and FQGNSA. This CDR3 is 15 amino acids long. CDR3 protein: CASSYRGSSGNTIYF. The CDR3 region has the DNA TGTGCCAGCAGCTACAGGGGTTCCTCTGGAAACACCATATATTTT. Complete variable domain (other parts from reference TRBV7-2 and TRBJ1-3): GAGVSQSPSNKVTEKGKDVELRCDPISGHTALYWYRQSLGQGLEFLIYFQGNSAPDKSGLPSDRFSAERTGGSVSTLTIQRTQQEDSAVYLCASSYRGSSGNTIYFGEGSWLTVV.

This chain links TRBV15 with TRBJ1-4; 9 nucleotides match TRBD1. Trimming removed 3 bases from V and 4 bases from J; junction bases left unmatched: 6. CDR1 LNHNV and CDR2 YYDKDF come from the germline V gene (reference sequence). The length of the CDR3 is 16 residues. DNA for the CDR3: TGTGCCACCAGCAGCCGGGACAGGGTTAATAATGAAAAACTGTTTTTT. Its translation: CATSSRDRVNNEKLFF.

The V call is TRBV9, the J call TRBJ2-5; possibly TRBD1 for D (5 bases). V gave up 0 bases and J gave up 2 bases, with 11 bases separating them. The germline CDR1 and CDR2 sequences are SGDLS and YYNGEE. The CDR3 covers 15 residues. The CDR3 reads CASSVDRTLQETQYF. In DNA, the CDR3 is TGTGCCAGCAGCGTAGACAGGACATTACAAGAGACCCAGTACTTC.